A single sample is the source of the 14 T cell receptor beta chains below, sequenced in a study of blood T cell repertoires in COVID-19. TCRdb keeps only in-frame clones here, not all; method: immunoSEQ multiplex PCR. This sample has about 63,000 clones, with 80% to 90% found just once. Material for sequencing was peripheral blood. The receptor set was obtained from a man in his sixties with COVID-19, enrolled during active disease.

This chain uses TRBV25-1 with TRBJ2-7, with 8 positions matching TRBD2. The CDR3 extends over 16 amino acids. V was clipped by 2 bases and J by 4 bases; unmatched bases: 10. The V gene's germline CDR1 is MGHDK and CDR2 SYGVNS. CDR3 in amino acids: CASSEAGGFRKYEQYF. DNA of the CDR3: TGTGCCAGCAGTGAAGCGGGAGGTTTCCGTAAGTACGAGCAGTACTTC.

About this clone: Germline and junction disagree at one end, which may indicate a read error. The chain couples TRBV7-7 to TRBJ2-5; 10 bases agree with TRBD1. The CDR3 has 16 amino acids. Germline loops: CDR1 SSHAT, CDR2 FNYEAQ (reference sequence). Written as DNA, the CDR3 is TGTGCTAGCAGCTCCGGGGACAGGGGTCTCCAAGAGACCCAGTACTTC. It is translated as CASSSGDRGLQETQYF.

J is TRBJ1-2 and V is TRBV7-2, with TRBD1 identical over 9 bases. Looked up from germline, CDR1 is SGHTA and CDR2 is FQGNSA. CDR3 length equals 15 residues. After removal of 5 bases from V and 4 bases from J, the junction contained 8 bases not matched to a gene. This chain's CDR3 is CASSKPDRGAYGYTF. The CDR3 nucleotides read TGTGCCAGCAGCAAACCGGACAGGGGTGCCTATGGCTACACCTTC.

This chain links TRBV5-4 with TRBJ2-7; 12 bases line up with TRBD2. The CDR3 is 15 amino acids. The germline V gene encodes CDR1 SGHNT and CDR2 YYREEE (reference sequence). Losses at the gene ends were 4 bases for V and 3 bases for J; bases not matched to a gene: 5. CDR3 protein: CASSPELAGGYEQYF. The CDR3 DNA reads as TGTGCCAGCAGCCCTGAACTAGCGGGGGGCTACGAGCAGTACTTC.

This sequence joins TRBV6-5 and TRBJ1-2; D is unclear. Germline V CDR1 and CDR2: MNHEY, SVGAGI. This CDR3 region has 13 residues. V dropped 0 bases and J dropped 8 bases, with 10 bases sitting between them. CDR3 amino acids: CASSYSAASGYTF. CDR3 DNA sequence: TGTGCCAGCAGTTACTCGGCCGCTAGCGGCTACACCTTC.

This clone was picked up one time. This sequence joins TRBV5-4 and TRBJ1-1, with D unclear. The CDR3 sequence is 12 residues long. CDR1 is SGHNT and CDR2 is YYREEE in the germline V gene (reference sequence). Trimming cost V 9 bases and J 0 bases, with 9 bases left between them. The CDR3 nucleotides are TGTGCCACAACGAGAATGAACACTGAAGCTTTCTTT. Its protein is CATTRMNTEAFF. Using reference TRBV5-4 and TRBJ1-1 for the parts outside the CDR3, the full variable domain is ETGVTQSPTHLIKTRGQQVTLRCSSQSGHNTVSWYQQALGQGPQFIFQYYREEENGRGNFPPRFSGLQFPNYSSELNVNALELDDSALYLCATTRMNTEAFFGQGTRLTVV.

The chain joins TRBV12-3 or TRBV12-4 to TRBJ1-2; D not certain. The V gene lost 2 bases and the J gene lost 5 bases, with 9 bases spanning the gap. The CDR3 is 13 amino acids. The CDR3: CASSLTRGYGYTF. The CDR3 bases are TGTGCCAGCAGTTTAACAAGAGGGTATGGCTACACCTTC.

V and J are TRBV5-1 and TRBJ2-7, with 7 bases fitting TRBD1. Per germline, CDR1 SGHRS and CDR2 YFSETQ. J was trimmed by 0 bases and V by 5 bases; bases with no gene match: 5. The CDR3 loop spans 14 amino acids. CDR3 sequence (DNA): TGCGCCAGCAGTCCAGGGGGATACTCCTACGAGCAGTACTTC. Amino acid sequence: CASSPGGYSYEQYF. The full variable domain, rest sourced from reference TRBV5-1 and TRBJ2-7, is KAGVTQTPRYLIKTRGQQVTLSCSPISGHRSVSWYQQTPGQGLQFLFEYFSETQRNKGNFPGRFSGRQFSNSRSEMNVSTLELGDSALYLCASSPGGYSYEQYFGPGTRLTVT.

This rearrangement joins TRBV5-6 to TRBJ2-7; a weak D match, TRBD1 (6 bases). CDR1 and CDR2 from the germline V gene are SGHDT and YYEEEE. The CDR3 consists of 15 residues. The V end was cut by 2 bases, the J end by 2 bases, with 14 bases between. The CDR3 region has the DNA TGTGCCAGCAGCTTTTGGACAGCGGAACCCTACGAGCAGTACTTC. Translated, it gives CASSFWTAEPYEQYF.

The gene calls are TRBV19 and TRBJ1-2; a weak D match, TRBD1 (5 bases). Trimming pared 5 bases from V and 7 bases from J, leaving 8 bases between. CDR3 length: 11 residues. Germline CDR1 reads LNHDA; CDR2 reads SQIVND (reference sequence). The CDR3 nucleotides read TGTGCCAGTAGTTTCAGGGTTGGCTACACCTTC. Its translation is CASSFRVGYTF.

The gene calls are TRBV7-2 and TRBJ2-1; possible D gene TRBD2, 6 bases. This CDR3 spans 14 amino acids. Trimming cost V 7 bases and J 0 bases, with 10 bases left between them. Germline V gene lookup returns CDR1 SGHTA and CDR2 FQGNSA. The CDR3 loop is CASNPGSSYNEQFF. Written as DNA, the CDR3 is TGTGCCAGCAACCCCGGGAGCTCCTACAATGAGCAGTTCTTC.

This chain connects TRBV7-3 to TRBJ2-3, with TRBD2 matching 9 bases. V was pared by 5 bases and J by 0 bases, with 6 bases of the junction left unmatched. The CDR3 contains 16 residues. Germline CDR1 and CDR2: SGHTA and FQGTGA. The CDR3 nucleotides are TGTGCCAGCAGCCCACCGGGACTAGCTAGCACAGATACGCAGTATTTT. Protein: CASSPPGLASTDTQYF.

The chain has TRBV2 and TRBJ2-2; D perhaps matches TRBD2 (5 bases). The V gene lost 7 bases and the J gene lost 4 bases, with 16 bases spanning the gap. Germline V gene sequence: CDR1 SNHLY, CDR2 FYNNEI. The CDR3 consists of 15 residues. The CDR3 reads CASKVGSRITGELFF. The CDR3 nucleotides read TGTGCCAGCAAGGTGGGGAGCCGGATCACCGGGGAGCTGTTTTTT.

The chain carries TRBV2 and TRBJ2-7; 7 nucleotides line up with TRBD1. The V gene's germline CDR1 is SNHLY and CDR2 FYNNEI. The CDR3 covers 14 residues. The V segment lost 6 bases and the J segment 5 bases; nucleotides outside the gene matches: 10. CDR3 residues: CASSLDRVGDEQYF. The CDR3 nucleotides are TGTGCCAGCAGCCTCGACAGGGTAGGAGACGAGCAGTACTTC. Using reference TRBV2 and TRBJ2-7 for the parts outside the CDR3, the full variable domain is EPEVTQTPSHQVTQMGQEVILRCVPISNHLYFYWYRQILGQKVEFLVSFYNNEISEKSEIFDDQFSVERPDGSNFTLKIRSTKLEDSAMYFCASSLDRVGDEQYFGPGTRLTVT.